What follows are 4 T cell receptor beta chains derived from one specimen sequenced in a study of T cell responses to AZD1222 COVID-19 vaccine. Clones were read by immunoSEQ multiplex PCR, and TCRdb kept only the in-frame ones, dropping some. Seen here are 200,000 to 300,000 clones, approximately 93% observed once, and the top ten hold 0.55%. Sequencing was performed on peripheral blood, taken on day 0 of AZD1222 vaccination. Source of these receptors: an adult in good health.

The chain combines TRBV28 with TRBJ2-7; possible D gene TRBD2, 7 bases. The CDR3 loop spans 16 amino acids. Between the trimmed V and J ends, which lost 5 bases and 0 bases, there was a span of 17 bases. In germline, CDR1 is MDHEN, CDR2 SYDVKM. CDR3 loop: CASSTGGRGSSYEQYF. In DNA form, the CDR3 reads TGTGCCAGCAGTACCGGGGGGCGGGGGAGCTCCTACGAGCAGTACTTC. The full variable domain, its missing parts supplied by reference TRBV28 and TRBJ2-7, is DVKVTQSSRYLVKRTGEKVFLECVQDMDHENMFWYRQDPGLGLRLIYFSYDVKMKEKGDIPEGYSVSREKKERFSLILESASTNQTSMYLCASSTGGRGSSYEQYFGPGTRLTVT.

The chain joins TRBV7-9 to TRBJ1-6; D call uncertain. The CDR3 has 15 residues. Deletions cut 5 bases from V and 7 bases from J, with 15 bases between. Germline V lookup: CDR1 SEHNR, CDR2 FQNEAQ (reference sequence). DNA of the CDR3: TGTGCCAGCAGCCCTGGCTTCATGGGGAATTCACCCCTCCACTTT. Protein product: CASSPGFMGNSPLHF.

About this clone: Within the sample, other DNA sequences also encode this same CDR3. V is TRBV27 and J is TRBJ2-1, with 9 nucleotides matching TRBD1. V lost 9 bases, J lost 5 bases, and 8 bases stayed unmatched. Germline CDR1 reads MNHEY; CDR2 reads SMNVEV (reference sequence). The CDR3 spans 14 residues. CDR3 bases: TGTGCCAGTAGACAGGGGGGGGTGAACAATGAGCAGTTCTTC. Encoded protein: CASRQGGVNNEQFF.

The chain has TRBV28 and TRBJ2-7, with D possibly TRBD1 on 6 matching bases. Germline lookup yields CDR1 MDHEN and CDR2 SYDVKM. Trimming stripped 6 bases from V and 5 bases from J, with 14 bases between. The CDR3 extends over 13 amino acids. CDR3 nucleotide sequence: TGTGCCAGCAGCCCCCTCCACAGGGACGAGCAGTACTTC. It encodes CASSPLHRDEQYF.